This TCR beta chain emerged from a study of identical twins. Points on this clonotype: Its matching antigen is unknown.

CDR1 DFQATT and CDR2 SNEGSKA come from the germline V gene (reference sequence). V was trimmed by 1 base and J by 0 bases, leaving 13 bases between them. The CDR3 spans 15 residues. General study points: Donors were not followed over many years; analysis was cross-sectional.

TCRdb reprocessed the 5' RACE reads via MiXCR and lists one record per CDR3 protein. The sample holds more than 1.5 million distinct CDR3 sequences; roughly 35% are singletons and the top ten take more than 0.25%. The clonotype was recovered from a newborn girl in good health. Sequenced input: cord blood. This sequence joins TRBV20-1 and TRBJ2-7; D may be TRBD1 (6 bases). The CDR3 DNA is TGCAGTGCTAGAGTGACATGGGACACCTCCTACGAGCAGTACTTC. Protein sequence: CSARVTWDTSYEQYF.